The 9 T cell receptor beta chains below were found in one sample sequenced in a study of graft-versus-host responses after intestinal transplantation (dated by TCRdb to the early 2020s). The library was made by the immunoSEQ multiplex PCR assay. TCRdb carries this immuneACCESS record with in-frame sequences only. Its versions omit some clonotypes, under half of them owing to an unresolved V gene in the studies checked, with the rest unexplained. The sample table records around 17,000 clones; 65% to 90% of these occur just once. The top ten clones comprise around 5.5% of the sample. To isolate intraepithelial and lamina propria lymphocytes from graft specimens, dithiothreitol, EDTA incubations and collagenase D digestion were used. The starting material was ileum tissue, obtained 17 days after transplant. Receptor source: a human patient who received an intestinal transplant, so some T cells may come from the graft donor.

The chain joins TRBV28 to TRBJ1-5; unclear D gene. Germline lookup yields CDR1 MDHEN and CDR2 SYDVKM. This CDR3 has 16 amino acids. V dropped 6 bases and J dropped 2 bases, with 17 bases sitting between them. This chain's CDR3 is CASRKGSGPGNQPQHF. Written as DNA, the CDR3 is TGTGCCAGCAGGAAGGGATCGGGTCCGGGCAATCAGCCCCAGCATTTT.

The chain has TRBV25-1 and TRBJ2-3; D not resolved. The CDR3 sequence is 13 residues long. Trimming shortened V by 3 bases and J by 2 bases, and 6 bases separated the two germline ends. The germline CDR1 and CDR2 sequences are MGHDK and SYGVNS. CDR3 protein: CASSDLYTDTQYF. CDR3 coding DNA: TGTGCCAGCAGTGATCTGTACACAGATACGCAGTATTTT. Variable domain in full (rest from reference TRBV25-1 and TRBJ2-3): EADIYQTPRYLVIGTGKKITLECSQTMGHDKMYWYQQDPGMELHLIHYSYGVNSTEKGDLSSESTVSRIRTEHFPLTLESARPSHTSQYLCASSDLYTDTQYFGPGTRLTVL.

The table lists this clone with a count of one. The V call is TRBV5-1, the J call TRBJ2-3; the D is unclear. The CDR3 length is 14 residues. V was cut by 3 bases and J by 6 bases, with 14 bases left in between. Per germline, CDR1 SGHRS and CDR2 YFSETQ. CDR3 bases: TGCGCCAGCAGCTGGTTCGCCGGTTGGGATACGCAGTATTTT. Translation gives CASSWFAGWDTQYF.

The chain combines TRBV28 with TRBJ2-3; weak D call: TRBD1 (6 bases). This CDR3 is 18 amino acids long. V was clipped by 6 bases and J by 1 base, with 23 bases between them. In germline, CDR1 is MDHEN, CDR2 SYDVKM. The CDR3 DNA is TGTGCCAGCAGCCCGACAGGCTGGTGGCTTCCCGGCACAGATACGCAGTATTTT. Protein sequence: CASSPTGWWLPGTDTQYF.

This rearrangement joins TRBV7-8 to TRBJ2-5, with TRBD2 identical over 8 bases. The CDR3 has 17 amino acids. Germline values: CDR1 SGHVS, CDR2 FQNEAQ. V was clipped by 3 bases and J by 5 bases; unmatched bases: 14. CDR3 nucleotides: TGTGCCAGCAGCTTCCCCGGTACGGGAGGGCCATTGGAGACCCAGTACTTC. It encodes CASSFPGTGGPLETQYF.

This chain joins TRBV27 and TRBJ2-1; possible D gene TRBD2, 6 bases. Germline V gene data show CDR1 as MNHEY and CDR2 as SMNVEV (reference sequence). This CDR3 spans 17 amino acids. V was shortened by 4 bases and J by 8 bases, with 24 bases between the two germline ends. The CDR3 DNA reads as TGTGCCAGCAGTTCCCCCTACAGGAGGGAGTGGTACGATGAGCAGTTCTTC. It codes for CASSSPYRREWYDEQFF.

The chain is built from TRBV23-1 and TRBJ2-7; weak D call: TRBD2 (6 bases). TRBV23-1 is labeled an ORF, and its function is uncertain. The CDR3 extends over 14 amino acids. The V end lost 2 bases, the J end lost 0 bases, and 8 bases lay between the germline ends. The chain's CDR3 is CASSQTGVSYEQYF. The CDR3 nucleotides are TGCGCCAGCAGTCAAACGGGGGTCTCCTACGAGCAGTACTTC.

The CDR3 region is CASSRVDEQFF. The CDR3 DNA is TGTGCCAGCAGCCGGGTAGATGAGCAGTTCTTC. The chain is built from TRBV4-2 and TRBJ2-1; D is undetermined. Trimming removed 4 bases at V and 8 bases at J, with 6 bases between. The CDR3 spans 11 residues. Germline V gives CDR1 LGHNA, CDR2 YNFKEQ.

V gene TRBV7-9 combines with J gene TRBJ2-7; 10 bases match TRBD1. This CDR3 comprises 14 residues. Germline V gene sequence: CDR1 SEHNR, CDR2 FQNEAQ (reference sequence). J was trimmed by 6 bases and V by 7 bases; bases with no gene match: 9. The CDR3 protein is CASISGTGVAEQYF. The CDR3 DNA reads TGTGCCAGCATCTCGGGGACAGGGGTTGCCGAGCAGTACTTC.